This TCR beta chain emerged from a study of blood T cells in healthy people across ages. Study-wide results and limits: Per million T cells, TCR beta diversity dropped about linearly as age rose. Long-lived and aged donors differed, with more naive CD4+ cells and higher diversity in the long-lived.

A second PCR of about 7 to 12 cycles used a sample-barcoded 5' primer and a J-beta primer mix. From the 5' RACE reads, TCRdb called clonotypes with MiXCR, one entry per CDR3 protein. The data show around 990,000 distinct CDR3 sequences, around 27% seen once. Germline V gives CDR1 SGHDN, CDR2 FVKESK. CDR3 length: 12 residues. The germline V and J ends were trimmed by 5 bases and 7 bases, with 9 bases remaining between them. This clonotype has just a few counts. Its antigen remains unidentified. These sequences were also reported in another study, on T cells of mothers and their children. That publication notes: In each mother, TCR beta CDR3 reads exceeded 9 million; in each child, they numbered 2.5 million to 3.5 million. Biologically related mothers and children overlapped slightly more than unrelated pairs, a non-significant difference.

This TCR was recovered from a girl under 10 years old in good health. Specimen: blood. The V gene is TRBV14, the J gene TRBJ2-4, with a tentative D call TRBD1 (6 bases). CDR3 loop: CASSFDRNIQYF. As DNA, the CDR3 is TGTGCCAGCAGCTTCGACAGGAACATTCAGTACTTC.